Listed below are T cell receptor beta chains from one sample, sequenced in a study of T cell responses to AZD1222 COVID-19 vaccine. Clones were read by immunoSEQ multiplex PCR, and TCRdb kept only the in-frame ones, dropping some. Among 96,000 or so clones listed, 70% to 90% were seen once. Here the sequenced sample was peripheral blood, taken on day 0 of AZD1222 vaccination. The source of these receptors is an adult in good health. Each CDR3 is given with its conserved first and last residue. D genes are given only for firm matches. Size is omitted from some rows. Given values are once, few, many or a class for expanded clones.

clone size: .
D gene: .
V gene: TRBV9
J gene: TRBJ1-3
CDR3 length: 14
CDR3 protein: CASSVGSPGNTIYF
CDR3 DNA: TGTGCCAGCAGCGTAGGTTCTCCTGGAAACACCATATATTTT

clone size: few
D gene: .
V gene: TRBV6-5
J gene: TRBJ2-7
CDR3 length: 13
CDR3 protein: CASSQGPLYEQYF
CDR3 DNA: TGTGCCAGCAGCCAGGGACCCCTCTACGAGCAGTACTTC

clone size: few
D gene: .
V gene: TRBV7-3
J gene: TRBJ1-5
CDR3 length: 14
CDR3 protein: CASSFKISNQPQHF
CDR3 DNA: TGTGCCAGCAGCTTTAAGATTAGCAATCAGCCCCAGCATTTT

clone size: .
D gene: TRBD2
V gene: TRBV11-2
J gene: TRBJ2-1
CDR3 length: 15
CDR3 protein: CASSPGGVAYNEQFF
CDR3 DNA: TGTGCCAGCAGCCCGGGGGGGGTTGCCTACAATGAGCAGTTCTTC

clone size: .
D gene: .
V gene: TRBV29-1
J gene: TRBJ2-7
CDR3 length: 12
CDR3 protein: CSVGTVYQEQYF
CDR3 DNA: TGCAGCGTTGGGACAGTCTACCAGGAGCAGTACTTC

clone size: .
D gene: TRBD1
V gene: TRBV5-1
J gene: TRBJ2-2
CDR3 length: 16
CDR3 protein: CASSPRTGRGTGELFF
CDR3 DNA: TGCGCCAGCAGCCCCCGGACAGGGAGAGGCACCGGGGAGCTGTTTTTT

clone size: .
D gene: .
V gene: TRBV5-1
J gene: TRBJ1-2
CDR3 length: 14
CDR3 protein: CASSLWADNYGYTF
CDR3 DNA: TGCGCCAGCAGCTTGTGGGCGGATAACTATGGCTACACCTTC

clone size: .
D gene: .
V gene: TRBV2
J gene: TRBJ1-5
CDR3 length: 15
CDR3 protein: CASSAGVSSNQPQHF
CDR3 DNA: TGTGCCAGCAGTGCGGGGGTCAGTAGCAATCAGCCCCAGCATTTT

clone size: few
D gene: .
V gene: TRBV7-3
J gene: TRBJ1-1
CDR3 length: 14
CDR3 protein: CASSSSGVRTEAFF
CDR3 DNA: TGTGCCAGCAGCTCTTCAGGGGTGCGGACTGAAGCTTTCTTT

clone size: .
D gene: TRBD1
V gene: TRBV25-1
J gene: TRBJ1-5
CDR3 length: 17
CDR3 protein: CASSAGTGGRSNQPQHF
CDR3 DNA: TGTGCCAGCAGTGCAGGGACAGGGGGAAGGAGCAATCAGCCCCAGCATTTT

clone size: .
D gene: .
V gene: TRBV5-1
J gene: TRBJ2-5
CDR3 length: 13
CDR3 protein: CASSLYGQETQYF
CDR3 DNA: TGCGCCAGCAGCTTGTATGGTCAAGAGACCCAGTACTTC

clone size: .
D gene: .
V gene: TRBV21-1
J gene: TRBJ2-2
CDR3 length: 17
CDR3 protein: CASSKPSGGSNTGELFF
CDR3 DNA: TGTGCCAGCAGCAAGCCTAGCGGGGGGTCGAACACCGGGGAGCTGTTTTTT

clone size: .
D gene: TRBD1
V gene: TRBV27
J gene: TRBJ2-7
CDR3 length: 15
CDR3 protein: CASSLFRDRGGEQYF
CDR3 DNA: TGTGCCAGCAGTTTATTTCGGGACAGGGGGGGCGAGCAGTACTTC

clone size: .
D gene: .
V gene: TRBV12-3/TRBV12-4
J gene: TRBJ1-1
CDR3 length: 13
CDR3 protein: CASSFVKNTEAFF
CDR3 DNA: TGTGCCAGCAGTTTCGTCAAAAACACTGAAGCTTTCTTT

clone size: .
D gene: .
V gene: TRBV29-1
J gene: TRBJ1-2
CDR3 length: 16
CDR3 protein: CSVEDPRMGGGYGYTF
CDR3 DNA: TGCAGCGTTGAAGACCCGAGGATGGGGGGCGGGTATGGCTACACCTTC

clone size: .
D gene: .
V gene: TRBV7-8
J gene: TRBJ2-1
CDR3 length: 16
CDR3 protein: CASSLLHRPPGNEQFF
CDR3 DNA: TGTGCCAGCAGCTTACTCCACCGTCCCCCGGGGAATGAGCAGTTCTTC